This T cell receptor beta chain was profiled in a study of shared clonotypes between healthy human individuals. Regarding the study as a whole: Few donors restricted represented genetic and exposure-history diversity.

Assay execution took place at the deep level. The quantity of DNA used in unsorted PBMC replicate PCRs was approximately 300 ng, corresponding to tens of thousands of T cell genomes. Sequencing of unsorted PBMC DNA was carried out using ten immunoSEQ deep assay plates. TCRdb's copy holds only in-frame clones and misses some; the assay was immunoSEQ multiplex PCR. The data show 470,000 or so clones, approximately 80% seen once. Note on this clone: What it binds is not known.

V was clipped by 0 bases and J by 15 bases, with 12 bases between them. The CDR3 has 12 residues. Germline V lookup: CDR1 MNHNS, CDR2 SASEGT. The V call is TRBV6-1, the J call TRBJ2-1; D may be TRBD1 or TRBD2 (5 bases each). Sequencing used PBMCs. This clonotype originated in a middle-aged woman in good health. Some clones in this sample may be carry-over from other donors' samples. The CDR3 spells CASSEAGPRRFF. The DNA for the CDR3 is TGTGCCAGCAGTGAAGCGGGACCCCGGCGGTTCTTC.